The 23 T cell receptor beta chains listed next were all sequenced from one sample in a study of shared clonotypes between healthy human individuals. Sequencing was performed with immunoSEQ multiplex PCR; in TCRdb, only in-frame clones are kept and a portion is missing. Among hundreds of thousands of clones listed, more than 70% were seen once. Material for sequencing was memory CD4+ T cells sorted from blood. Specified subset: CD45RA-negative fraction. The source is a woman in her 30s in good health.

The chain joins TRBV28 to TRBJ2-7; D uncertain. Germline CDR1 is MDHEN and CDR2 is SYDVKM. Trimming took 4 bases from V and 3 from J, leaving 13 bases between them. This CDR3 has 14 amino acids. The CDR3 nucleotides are TGTGCCAGCAGTTCCATAATTCCTCGCTACGAGCAGTACTTC. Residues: CASSSIIPRYEQYF.

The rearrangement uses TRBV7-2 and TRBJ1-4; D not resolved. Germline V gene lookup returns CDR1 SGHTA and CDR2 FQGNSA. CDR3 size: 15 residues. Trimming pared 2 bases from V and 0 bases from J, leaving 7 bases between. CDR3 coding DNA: TGTGCCAGCAGCTTAAGCCGGGCAACTAATGAAAAACTGTTTTTT. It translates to CASSLSRATNEKLFF.

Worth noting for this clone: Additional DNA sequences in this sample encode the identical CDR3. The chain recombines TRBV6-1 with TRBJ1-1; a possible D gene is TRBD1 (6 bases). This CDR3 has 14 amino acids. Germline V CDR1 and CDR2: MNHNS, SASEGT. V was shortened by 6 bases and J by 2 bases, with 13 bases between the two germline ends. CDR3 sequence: CASSARGGNTEAFF. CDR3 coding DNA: TGTGCCAGCAGCGCCCGGGGGGGCAACACTGAAGCTTTCTTT.

The CDR3 DNA is TGTGCCAGCAGTTTTTACACCGACAGCAATCAGCCCCAGCATTTT. This sequence encodes CASSFYTDSNQPQHF. The chain recombines TRBV6-1 with TRBJ1-5; D is uncertain. V was trimmed by 5 bases and J by 1 base, leaving 12 bases between them. This CDR3 is built from 15 residues. The germline V gene encodes CDR1 MNHNS and CDR2 SASEGT.

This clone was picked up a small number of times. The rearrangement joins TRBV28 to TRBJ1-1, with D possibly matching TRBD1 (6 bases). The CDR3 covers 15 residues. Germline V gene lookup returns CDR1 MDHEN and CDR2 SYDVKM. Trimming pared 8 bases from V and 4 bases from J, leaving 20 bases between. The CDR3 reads CASGGSLQLGTEAFF. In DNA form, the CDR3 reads TGTGCCAGCGGGGGCTCGTTACAACTGGGCACTGAAGCTTTCTTT.

The CDR3 nucleotides are TGTGCCAGCAGTTACTCGAAGGCGAGGGACACTGAAGCTTTCTTT. Protein sequence: CASSYSKARDTEAFF. The chain employs TRBV6-6 and TRBJ1-1; no clear D. Germline lookup yields CDR1 MNHNY and CDR2 SVGAGI (reference sequence). The length of the CDR3 is 15 residues. Trimming took 0 bases from V and 3 from J, leaving 11 bases between them.

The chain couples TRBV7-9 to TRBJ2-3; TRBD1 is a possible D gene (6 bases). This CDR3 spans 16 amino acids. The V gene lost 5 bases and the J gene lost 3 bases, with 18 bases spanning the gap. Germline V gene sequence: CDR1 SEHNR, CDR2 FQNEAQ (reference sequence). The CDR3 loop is CASSPGRGGGTDTQYF. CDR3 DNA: TGTGCCAGCAGCCCTGGTCGAGGGGGTGGGACAGATACGCAGTATTTT.

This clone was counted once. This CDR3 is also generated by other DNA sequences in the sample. The CDR3 DNA reads as TGTGCCAGCAGCTTAGGAACAGACAATGAGCAGTTCTTC. It is translated as CASSLGTDNEQFF. J is TRBJ2-1 and V is TRBV7-6; D gene ambiguous. This CDR3 spans 13 amino acids. The V gene lost 1 base and the J gene lost 5 bases, with 6 bases spanning the gap. Per germline, CDR1 SGHVS and CDR2 FNYEAQ.

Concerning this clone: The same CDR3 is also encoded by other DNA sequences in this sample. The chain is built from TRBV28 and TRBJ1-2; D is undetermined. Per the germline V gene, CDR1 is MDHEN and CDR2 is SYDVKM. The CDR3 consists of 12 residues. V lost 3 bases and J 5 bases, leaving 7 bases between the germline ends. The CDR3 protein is CASSFVKYGYTF. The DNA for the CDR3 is TGTGCCAGCAGTTTCGTCAAATATGGCTACACCTTC.

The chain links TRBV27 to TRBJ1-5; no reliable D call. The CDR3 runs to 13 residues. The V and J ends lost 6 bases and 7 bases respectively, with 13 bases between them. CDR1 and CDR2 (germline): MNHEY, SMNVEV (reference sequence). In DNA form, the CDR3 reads TGTGCCAGCAGCCCCACACTTGGCCAGCCCCAGCATTTT. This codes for CASSPTLGQPQHF.

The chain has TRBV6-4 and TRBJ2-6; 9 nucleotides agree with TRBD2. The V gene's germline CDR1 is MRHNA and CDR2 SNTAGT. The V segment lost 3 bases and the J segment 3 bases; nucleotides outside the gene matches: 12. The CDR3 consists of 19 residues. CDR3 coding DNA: TGTGCCAGCAGTGAGCAAGCGGGACTAGCCCCTTTTGGGGCCAACGTCCTGACTTTC. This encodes CASSEQAGLAPFGANVLTF.

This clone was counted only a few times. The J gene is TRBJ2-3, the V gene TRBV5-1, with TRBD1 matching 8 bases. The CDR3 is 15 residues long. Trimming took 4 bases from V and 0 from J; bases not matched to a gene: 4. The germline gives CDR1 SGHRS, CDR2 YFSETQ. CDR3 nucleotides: TGCGCCAGCAGCCCGGGACAGGTTAGCACAGATACGCAGTATTTT. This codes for CASSPGQVSTDTQYF.

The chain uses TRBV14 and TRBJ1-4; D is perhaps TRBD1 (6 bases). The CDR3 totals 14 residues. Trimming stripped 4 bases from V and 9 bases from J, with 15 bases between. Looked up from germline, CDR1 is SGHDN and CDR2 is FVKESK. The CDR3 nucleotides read TGTGCCAGCAGCCTCGCCGGGGGCGATCAAAAACTGTTTTTT. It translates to CASSLAGGDQKLFF.

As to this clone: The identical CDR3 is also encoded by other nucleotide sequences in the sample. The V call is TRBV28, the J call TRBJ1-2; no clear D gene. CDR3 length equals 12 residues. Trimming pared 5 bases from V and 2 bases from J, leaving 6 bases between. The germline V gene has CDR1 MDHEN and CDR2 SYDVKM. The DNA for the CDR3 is TGTGCCAGCAGTCTACAGAACTATGGCTACACCTTC. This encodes CASSLQNYGYTF.

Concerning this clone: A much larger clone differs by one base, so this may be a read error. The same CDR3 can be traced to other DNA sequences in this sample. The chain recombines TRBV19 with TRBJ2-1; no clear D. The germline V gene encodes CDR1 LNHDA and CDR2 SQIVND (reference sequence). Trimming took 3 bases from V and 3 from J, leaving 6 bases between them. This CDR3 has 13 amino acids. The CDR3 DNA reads TGTGCCAGTAGTATCCCCGGCTACAATGAGCAGTTCTTC. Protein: CASSIPGYNEQFF.

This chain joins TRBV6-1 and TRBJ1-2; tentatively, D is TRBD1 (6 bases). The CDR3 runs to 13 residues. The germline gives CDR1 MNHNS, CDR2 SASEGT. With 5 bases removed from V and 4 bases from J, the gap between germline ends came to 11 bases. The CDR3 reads CASSRTDGYGYTF. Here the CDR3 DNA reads TGTGCCAGCAGTCGGACAGACGGCTATGGCTACACCTTC.

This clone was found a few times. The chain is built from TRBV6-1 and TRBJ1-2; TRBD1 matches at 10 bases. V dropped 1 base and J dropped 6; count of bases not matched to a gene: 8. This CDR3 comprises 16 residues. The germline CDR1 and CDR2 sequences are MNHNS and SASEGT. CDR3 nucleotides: TGTGCCAGCAGTGAAGTTCTGTTGGGACAGGGGCATGGCTACACCTTC. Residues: CASSEVLLGQGHGYTF.

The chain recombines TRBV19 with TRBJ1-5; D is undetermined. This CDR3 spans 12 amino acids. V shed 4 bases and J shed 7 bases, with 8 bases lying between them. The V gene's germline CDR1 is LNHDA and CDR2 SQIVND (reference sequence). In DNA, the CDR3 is TGTGCCAGTAGTAAACAGTTACAGCCCCAGCATTTT. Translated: CASSKQLQPQHF.

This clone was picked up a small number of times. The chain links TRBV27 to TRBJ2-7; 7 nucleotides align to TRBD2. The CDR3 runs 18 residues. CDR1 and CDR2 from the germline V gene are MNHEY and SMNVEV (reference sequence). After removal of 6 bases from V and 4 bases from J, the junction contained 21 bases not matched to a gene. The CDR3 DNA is TGTGCCAGCAGCCTGCCCCGGAGCGTACTTGGCGGGAGATACGAGCAGTACTTC. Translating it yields CASSLPRSVLGGRYEQYF.

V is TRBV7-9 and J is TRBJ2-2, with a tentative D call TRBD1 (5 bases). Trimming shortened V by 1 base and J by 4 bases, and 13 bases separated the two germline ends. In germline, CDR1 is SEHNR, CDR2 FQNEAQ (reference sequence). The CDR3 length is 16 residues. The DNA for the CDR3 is TGTGCCAGCAGCTTAGATCAGGGATTCCTCACCGGGGAGCTGTTTTTT. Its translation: CASSLDQGFLTGELFF.

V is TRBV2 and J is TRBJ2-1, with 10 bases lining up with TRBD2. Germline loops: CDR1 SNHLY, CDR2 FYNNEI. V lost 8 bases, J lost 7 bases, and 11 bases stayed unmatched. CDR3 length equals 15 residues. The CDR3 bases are TGTGCCAGCCGGCAAGCTAGCGGGAGTAGGAATGAGCAGTTCTTC. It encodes CASRQASGSRNEQFF.

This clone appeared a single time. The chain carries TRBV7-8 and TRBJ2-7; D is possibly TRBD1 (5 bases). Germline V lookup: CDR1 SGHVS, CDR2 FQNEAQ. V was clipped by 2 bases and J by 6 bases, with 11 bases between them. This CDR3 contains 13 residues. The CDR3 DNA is TGTGCCAGCAGCTTACAGGGATACGTCGAGCAGTACTTC. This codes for CASSLQGYVEQYF.

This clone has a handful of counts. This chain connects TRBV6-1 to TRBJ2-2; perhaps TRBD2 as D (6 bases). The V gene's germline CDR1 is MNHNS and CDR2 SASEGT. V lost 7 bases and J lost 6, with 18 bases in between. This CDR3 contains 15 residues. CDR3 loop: CASKRGAGPPGELFF. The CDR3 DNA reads TGTGCCAGCAAGAGAGGAGCGGGCCCACCCGGGGAGCTGTTTTTT.